This entry lists 10 T cell receptor beta chains sequenced from one sample in a study of response to subunit inactivated influenza vaccine. TCRdb re-called the RT-PCR reads through MiXCR, storing one row per CDR3 protein. The sample holds around 760,000 distinct CDR3 sequences, around 13% seen once. Sequenced material: PBMCs from blood, taken less than 15 days before vaccination. The receptors originated from a man in his fifties or sixties who received an inactivated influenza vaccine.

This clonotype was found a few times. The chain employs TRBV9 and TRBJ2-5, with 9 bases fitting TRBD1. CDR3 length equals 18 residues. Trimming cost V 0 bases and J 4 bases; bases outside gene matches: 13. CDR1 and CDR2 (germline): SGDLS, YYNGEE. The CDR3, as DNA: TGTGCCAGCAGCGTAGGTTCCAGGGGGACAGGGTGGTTAGAGACCCAGTACTTC. Its protein product is CASSVGSRGTGWLETQYF.

The chain combines TRBV4-3 with TRBJ2-7; 9 nucleotides align to TRBD1. CDR3 length: 16 residues. Germline V gene lookup returns CDR1 LGHNA and CDR2 YSLEER. V shed 0 bases and J 6 bases; nucleotides not matched to a gene: 9. CDR3 DNA: TGCGCCAGCAGCCAAGAGCCTGCGGGGACAGGGTCCGAGCAGTACTTC. It is translated as CASSQEPAGTGSEQYF.

The chain uses TRBV2 and TRBJ1-1; TRBD1 matches at 11 bases. The CDR3 is made up of 17 amino acids. Germline CDR1 reads SNHLY; CDR2 reads FYNNEI. V was clipped by 6 bases and J by 1 base; unmatched bases: 10. Here the CDR3 reads CASRVLGTGGPNTEAFF. The CDR3 coding sequence is TGTGCCAGCAGAGTCCTCGGGACAGGGGGACCGAACACTGAAGCTTTCTTT.

The chain employs TRBV6-1 and TRBJ1-1; D remains ambiguous. With 4 bases removed from V and 1 base from J, the gap between germline ends came to 13 bases. Germline loops: CDR1 MNHNS, CDR2 SASEGT. CDR3 length equals 15 residues. Here the CDR3 reads CASSVSPRRNTEAFF. DNA for the CDR3: TGTGCCAGCAGTGTTAGCCCCCGTCGGAACACTGAAGCTTTCTTT.

This clonotype was detected a few times. The chain joins TRBV5-1 to TRBJ1-6; D may be TRBD1 (5 bases). V lost 5 bases to trimming and J lost 7 bases, with 19 bases between them. From germline, CDR1 is SGHRS and CDR2 YFSETQ. The CDR3 is 16 residues long. The CDR3: CASSFGTQKGNSPLHF. For the CDR3, the DNA is TGCGCCAGCAGTTTCGGGACGCAGAAAGGGAATTCACCCCTCCACTTT. The full variable domain, rest sourced from reference TRBV5-1 and TRBJ1-6, is KAGVTQTPRYLIKTRGQQVTLSCSPISGHRSVSWYQQTPGQGLQFLFEYFSETQRNKGNFPGRFSGRQFSNSRSEMNVSTLELGDSALYLCASSFGTQKGNSPLHFGNGTRLTVT.

This clonotype was detected a few times. The rearrangement links TRBV20-1 to TRBJ2-7; 8 nucleotides agree with TRBD2. This CDR3 region has 13 residues. V shed 1 base and J 3 bases; nucleotides not matched to a gene: 2. Germline lookup yields CDR1 DFQATT and CDR2 SNEGSKA (reference sequence). The CDR3 protein is CSARAGTSYEQYF. For the CDR3, the DNA is TGCAGTGCTAGAGCAGGGACTAGCTACGAGCAGTACTTC.

The chain uses TRBV20-1 and TRBJ2-7, with D possibly being TRBD1 (6 bases). V lost 8 bases and J lost 1, with 18 bases in between. The CDR3 consists of 14 residues. Germline CDR1 is DFQATT and CDR2 is SNEGSKA (reference sequence). CDR3 nucleotide sequence: TGCAGTCCGTCCGGGCTGGGGGCATCCTACGAGCAGTACTTC. It specifies CSPSGLGASYEQYF.

This clonotype was recorded a few times. This chain joins TRBV14 and TRBJ2-7; 7 bases are shared with TRBD2. The V gene's germline CDR1 is SGHDN and CDR2 FVKESK. The CDR3 has 17 amino acids. Trimming cost V 2 bases and J 2 bases; bases outside gene matches: 12. CDR3 nucleotide sequence: TGTGCCAGCAGCCAATCCTTTGAGTGGGAGGGCCCCTACGAGCAGTACTTC. Its translation is CASSQSFEWEGPYEQYF.

A few counts support this clonotype. The V call is TRBV18, the J call TRBJ1-6; D may be TRBD1 (6 bases). Germline-derived CDR1 and CDR2 are KGHSH and LQKENI. V lost 2 bases to trimming and J lost 8 bases, with 13 bases between them. The CDR3 covers 15 residues. The CDR3 DNA sequence: TGTGCCAGCTCACCATCGACAGGAACTTATTCACCCCTCCACTTT. Translation: CASSPSTGTYSPLHF.

The sample holds a few counts of this clonotype. The V and J genes are TRBV24-1 and TRBJ2-2, with D hard to call. The CDR3 contains 14 residues. Per germline, CDR1 KGHDR and CDR2 SFDVKD. The V gene lost 5 bases and the J gene lost 2 bases, with 8 bases spanning the gap. The CDR3 DNA reads TGTGCCACCAGTGTTTACGGAAACACCGGGGAGCTGTTTTTT. Residues: CATSVYGNTGELFF.